The table lists the clone carrying this T cell receptor (beta chain) with a few counts. Antigen: not known. V was clipped by 5 bases and J by 0 bases, with 8 bases between them. The CDR3 runs to 15 residues. In germline, CDR1 is MNHEY, CDR2 SMNVEV (reference sequence). The sample originates from a study of graft-versus-host responses after intestinal transplantation. Study details: Among the recipients, transplants were multivisceral, liver-intestinal, or isolated intestinal. Among the recipients, all got anti-thymocyte globulin induction and then tacrolimus and steroids for around 3 years. Overall study findings and caveats: Recipient bone marrow held GvH clones, some seen earlier in ileum or blood. Graft-versus-host to host-versus-graft clonal ratios in allografts were high in patients with graft-donor T cell macrochimerism.

Both intraepithelial and lamina propria lymphocytes were released by processing graft tissue. Sequencing was performed with immunoSEQ multiplex PCR; in TCRdb, only in-frame clones are kept and a portion is missing. The data contain thousands of clones, about two thirds of them singletons. This clonotype was sampled from a human patient who received an intestinal transplant, so some T cells may come from the graft donor. The V call is TRBV27, the J call TRBJ2-6; D unclear. The sequences come from ileum tissue, collected just under 260 days after intestinal transplant. The CDR3 loop is CASSEQPSGANVLTF. Written as DNA, the CDR3 is TGTGCCAGCAGTGAACAGCCCTCTGGGGCCAACGTCCTGACTTTC.